Only a few counts were recorded for the clone carrying this T cell receptor beta chain. What it binds is unknown. This CDR3 spans 12 amino acids. The V end lost 1 base, the J end lost 6 bases, and 6 bases lay between the germline ends. Germline V lookup: CDR1 SGHAT, CDR2 FQNNGV. This entry belongs to a study of radiotherapy plus CTLA-4 blockade in lung cancer. Study-level background: Disease control was present in 25% to 35% of patients, and objective responses in roughly 17%.

Clones were sequenced by immunoSEQ multiplex PCR, and TCRdb holds only the in-frame ones, with some missing. The sample has about 120,000 clones, around 75% seen once. With ipilimumab providing CTLA-4 blockade, focal radiation was administered to patients who had chemo-refractory metastatic non-small-cell lung cancer. General observations from the study: Per reports, early blood T cell clone dynamics, plus interferon-beta, forecast response most strongly. Some TCR clones had been derived from tumors. These clones expanded in peripheral blood after radiotherapy plus ipilimumab.

The TCR originated in a human donor with non-small cell lung cancer who had a partial response to radiotherapy plus ipilimumab. The J gene is TRBJ1-1, the V gene TRBV11-2; D is unclear. The source material was peripheral blood, sampled from a patient treated with radiotherapy plus ipilimumab. The CDR3 region has the DNA TGTGCCAGCAGCTTAGTGAGGGCTGAAGCTTTCTTT. Encoded protein: CASSLVRAEAFF.